The subject of this entry is one T cell receptor beta chain. Its antigen is not identified. These data belong to a study of radiotherapy plus CTLA-4 blockade in lung cancer. The overall study: Among enrolled patients, approximately 18% responded and about 30% achieved disease control. General observations from the study: Response, reportedly, was best predicted by interferon-beta along with early blood T cell clone dynamics. Expansion of tumor-derived TCR clones was observed in blood after radiotherapy plus ipilimumab.

The method was immunoSEQ multiplex PCR; TCRdb's version includes in-frame clones alone and lacks a portion of them. The table lists around 14,000 clones, roughly 70% of them singletons. The CDR3 has 15 amino acids. Germline trimming cut 5 bases from V and 4 bases from J; bases unmatched to any gene: 8. Germline V CDR1 and CDR2: SGHVS, FQNEAQ. Those patients who had chemo-refractory metastatic non-small-cell lung cancer were given focal radiation along with CTLA-4 blockade through ipilimumab. The specimen comprised peripheral blood, sampled from a patient treated with radiotherapy plus ipilimumab. The TCR was taken from a human donor with non-small cell lung cancer whose response to radiotherapy plus ipilimumab could not be evaluated. V and J are TRBV7-8 and TRBJ1-2; 9 bases agree with TRBD1. The DNA for the CDR3 is TGTGCCAGCAGCCTCACCACAGGGGGCACCTATGGCTACACCTTC. It yields the protein CASSLTTGGTYGYTF.